The clone carrying this TCR beta chain has a handful of counts. Its antigen is still unknown. The data were taken from a study of CD8+CD57+ T cells in acquired aplastic anemia. General study results and limits: About 27 shared CD8+ CDR3s appeared highly expressed within patients' immunodominant clones.

TCR beta VDJ combinations and CDR3 sequences were profiled from genomic DNA. Via MiXCR, TCRdb re-called the reads, giving one row per CDR3 protein. The sample lists 65,000 or so distinct CDR3 sequences; about 54% were seen once. Germline V gene sequence: CDR1 MNHEY, CDR2 SMNVEV (reference sequence). CDR3 size: 13 residues. V lost 6 bases to trimming and J lost 0 bases, with 6 bases between them. V is TRBV27 and J is TRBJ2-4; D uncertain. The specimen was sorted CD4+, CD8+, or CD8+CD57+ T cells (not recorded which) from PBMCs. This clonotype was obtained from a human donor in good health, serving as a control. The chain's CDR3 is CASREVAKNIQYF. The CDR3 nucleotides are TGTGCCAGCAGGGAAGTAGCCAAAAACATTCAGTACTTC.